Listed below are T cell receptor beta chains from one sample, sequenced in a study of PD-1 blockade in mismatch repair-deficient tumors. Antigens of these TCRs are unknown. TCRdb keeps only in-frame clones here, not all; method: immunoSEQ multiplex PCR. This sample carries about 15,000 clones, roughly nine tenths of them seen once, and the ten largest clones take 3.5% to 5%. The sequenced sample was cells cultured in vitro, obtained from a patient treated with pembrolizumab. These receptors came from an adult with mismatch repair-deficient cancer. CDR3s include the opening cysteine and the closing phenylalanine or tryptophan. The order of the fields is CDR3 DNA, CDR3 protein, J gene, D gene, clone size, V gene. The D gene is left open where the match is weak. For some rows the clone size is stated as once, few or many, or as a class when expanded; others skip it.

cdr3_nt: TGTGCCAGCAGCTTAACCGGGGCTGGAAACACCATATATTTT
cdr3_aa: CASSLTGAGNTIYF
j_call: TRBJ1-3
d_call: -
clone_size: -
v_call: TRBV7-3

cdr3_nt: TGTGCCAGTAGTAGGACAGGGGGCTCTGGCTACACCTTC
cdr3_aa: CASSRTGGSGYTF
j_call: TRBJ1-2
d_call: TRBD1
clone_size: once
v_call: TRBV19

cdr3_nt: TGTGCCAGCAGGTCATGGCAGGGGGCCGAGAAAGGCTACACCTTC
cdr3_aa: CASRSWQGAEKGYTF
j_call: TRBJ1-2
d_call: TRBD1
clone_size: -
v_call: TRBV5-4

cdr3_nt: TGTGCCAGCACCAAAGACAGGGGAGAGACCCAGTACTTC
cdr3_aa: CASTKDRGETQYF
j_call: TRBJ2-5
d_call: TRBD1
clone_size: -
v_call: TRBV5-4

cdr3_nt: TGTGCCAGCAGTGAAAGGGGACCTTCCTACAATGAGCAGTTCTTC
cdr3_aa: CASSERGPSYNEQFF
j_call: TRBJ2-1
d_call: -
clone_size: once
v_call: TRBV2

cdr3_nt: TGTGCCAGCTCACCAACGGTTATGACTGAAGCTTTCTTT
cdr3_aa: CASSPTVMTEAFF
j_call: TRBJ1-1
d_call: -
clone_size: -
v_call: TRBV18

cdr3_nt: TGTGCCACCAGCAGACAAAGAATCCGGGACAGGGGGTCCGAGCAGTACTTC
cdr3_aa: CATSRQRIRDRGSEQYF
j_call: TRBJ2-7
d_call: TRBD1
clone_size: -
v_call: TRBV15

cdr3_nt: TGTGCCAGCAGTTTGCTAAGCTCCTACGAGCAGTACTTC
cdr3_aa: CASSLLSSYEQYF
j_call: TRBJ2-7
d_call: -
clone_size: -
v_call: TRBV27

cdr3_nt: TGTGCCAGCAGCTTAGCGATCGGGACTAGCGGGGGAATTGAGCAGTTCTTC
cdr3_aa: CASSLAIGTSGGIEQFF
j_call: TRBJ2-1
d_call: TRBD2
clone_size: -
v_call: TRBV7-8

cdr3_nt: TGTGCCAGCAGCGAGGGACTAGCGAGCTCCTACAATGAGCAGTTCTTC
cdr3_aa: CASSEGLASSYNEQFF
j_call: TRBJ2-1
d_call: TRBD2
clone_size: -
v_call: TRBV9

cdr3_nt: TGTGCCAGCGGGCGGGCTAATGAGCAGTTCTTC
cdr3_aa: CASGRANEQFF
j_call: TRBJ2-1
d_call: -
clone_size: -
v_call: TRBV2

cdr3_nt: TGTGCCATCAGTGAAACAGGGGATAATTCACCCCTCCACTTT
cdr3_aa: CAISETGDNSPLHF
j_call: TRBJ1-6
d_call: TRBD1
clone_size: -
v_call: TRBV10-3

cdr3_nt: TGCAGCGTTGAAGCTTACTGCTGGGAGCAGTACTTC
cdr3_aa: CSVEAYCWEQYF
j_call: TRBJ2-7
d_call: -
clone_size: -
v_call: TRBV29-1

cdr3_nt: TGTGCCAGCAGCTTAATAACAGGCTCCTACGAGCAGTACTTC
cdr3_aa: CASSLITGSYEQYF
j_call: TRBJ2-7
d_call: -
clone_size: -
v_call: TRBV7-9

cdr3_nt: TGTGCCAGCAGTCTTACTGGGCAGGGGGTATTAGGACTAGCAGTTGAGCAGTACTTC
cdr3_aa: CASSLTGQGVLGLAVEQYF
j_call: TRBJ2-7
d_call: -
clone_size: -
v_call: TRBV28

cdr3_nt: TGTGCCAGCTCACCATCTAGCGGGCACTCGTACCAAGAGACCCAGTACTTC
cdr3_aa: CASSPSSGHSYQETQYF
j_call: TRBJ2-5
d_call: TRBD2
clone_size: -
v_call: TRBV18

cdr3_nt: TGTGCCAGCAGTGTGTTGGATACGCAGTATTTT
cdr3_aa: CASSVLDTQYF
j_call: TRBJ2-3
d_call: -
clone_size: -
v_call: TRBV27

cdr3_nt: TGCGCCAGCAGCCAAGATCAGAATTACGAGCAGTACTTC
cdr3_aa: CASSQDQNYEQYF
j_call: TRBJ2-7
d_call: -
clone_size: -
v_call: TRBV4-1

cdr3_nt: TGTGCCAGCAGCCCCTCTATGCGGGAAGAGGGGGAGACCCAGTACTTC
cdr3_aa: CASSPSMREEGETQYF
j_call: TRBJ2-5
d_call: -
clone_size: -
v_call: TRBV7-9

cdr3_nt: TGTGCCTGGAGTGTTTCCCGCATTACAGGTATGAACATCTACGAGCAGTACTTC
cdr3_aa: CAWSVSRITGMNIYEQYF
j_call: TRBJ2-7
d_call: -
clone_size: -
v_call: TRBV30

cdr3_nt: TGTGCCATCAGTGCTGCAGGAGCCTACGAGCAGTACTTC
cdr3_aa: CAISAAGAYEQYF
j_call: TRBJ2-7
d_call: -
clone_size: -
v_call: TRBV10-3

cdr3_nt: TGTGCCAGTAGTCTGGCGTTCCCCTCTACGCAGTATTTT
cdr3_aa: CASSLAFPSTQYF
j_call: TRBJ2-3
d_call: -
clone_size: -
v_call: TRBV19

cdr3_nt: TGCGCCAGCAGGGGACAGTTTAGCAATCAGCCCCAGCATTTT
cdr3_aa: CASRGQFSNQPQHF
j_call: TRBJ1-5
d_call: TRBD1
clone_size: -
v_call: TRBV10-1

cdr3_nt: TGCAGCGCTCCAGGGGGGAACACAGATACGCAGTATTTT
cdr3_aa: CSAPGGNTDTQYF
j_call: TRBJ2-3
d_call: -
clone_size: -
v_call: TRBV29-1

cdr3_nt: TGTGCCAGCAGCCGAGAGCCCGGCTATTATGGCTACACCTTC
cdr3_aa: CASSREPGYYGYTF
j_call: TRBJ1-2
d_call: -
clone_size: -
v_call: TRBV25-1

cdr3_nt: TGTGCCAGCAGAACGACAGTGGACCCCACAGATACGCAGTATTTT
cdr3_aa: CASRTTVDPTDTQYF
j_call: TRBJ2-3
d_call: -
clone_size: -
v_call: TRBV7-9

cdr3_nt: TGTGCCAGCAGCCAGACTAGCGGGATCCAAGAGACCCAGTACTTC
cdr3_aa: CASSQTSGIQETQYF
j_call: TRBJ2-5
d_call: TRBD2
clone_size: -
v_call: TRBV5-4

cdr3_nt: TGTGCCAGCATCACAGGACATAAGAACACTGAAGCTTTCTTT
cdr3_aa: CASITGHKNTEAFF
j_call: TRBJ1-1
d_call: -
clone_size: few
v_call: TRBV2

cdr3_nt: TGTGCCAGCAGTTTTTCGGGGTCAGGGCATGAAAAACTGTTTTTT
cdr3_aa: CASSFSGSGHEKLFF
j_call: TRBJ1-4
d_call: -
clone_size: medium-sized
v_call: TRBV27

cdr3_nt: TGTGCCTGGAGTGTACCGCGCATCGCTAGCACAGATACGCAGTATTTT
cdr3_aa: CAWSVPRIASTDTQYF
j_call: TRBJ2-3
d_call: -
clone_size: -
v_call: TRBV30

cdr3_nt: TGTGCCAGCAGCTTGTCCGGGGCGCCAGACATTCAGTACTTC
cdr3_aa: CASSLSGAPDIQYF
j_call: TRBJ2-4
d_call: -
clone_size: -
v_call: TRBV7-2

cdr3_nt: TGTGCCAGCAGTGGTGACAGGGGGAGGTCCTACGAGCAGTACTTC
cdr3_aa: CASSGDRGRSYEQYF
j_call: TRBJ2-7
d_call: TRBD1
clone_size: -
v_call: TRBV2

cdr3_nt: TGTGCCAGCAGCTTGTGGAACACTGAAGCTTTCTTT
cdr3_aa: CASSLWNTEAFF
j_call: TRBJ1-1
d_call: -
clone_size: -
v_call: TRBV5-6

cdr3_nt: TGCGCCAGCAGCGGAGAACCGAGCTCCTACAATGAGCAGTTCTTC
cdr3_aa: CASSGEPSSYNEQFF
j_call: TRBJ2-1
d_call: -
clone_size: -
v_call: TRBV5-1

cdr3_nt: TGTGCCAGCAGCCAAGAGGGGAGCAGGCTAGCCAAAAACATTCAGTACTTC
cdr3_aa: CASSQEGSRLAKNIQYF
j_call: TRBJ2-4
d_call: -
clone_size: -
v_call: TRBV4-2

cdr3_nt: TGTGCCACCAGGGAGCGGGAGGCCTACGAGCAGTACTTC
cdr3_aa: CATREREAYEQYF
j_call: TRBJ2-7
d_call: TRBD2
clone_size: -
v_call: TRBV10-3

cdr3_nt: TGTGCCAGCAGCCGGCAGATTAACACCGGGGAGCTGTTTTTT
cdr3_aa: CASSRQINTGELFF
j_call: TRBJ2-2
d_call: -
clone_size: -
v_call: TRBV27

cdr3_nt: TGTGCCAGCAGCACTGAGGACCTTGATAATGAGCAGTTCTTC
cdr3_aa: CASSTEDLDNEQFF
j_call: TRBJ2-1
d_call: -
clone_size: once
v_call: TRBV9

cdr3_nt: TGTGCCAGCATTCTGAGTGGCCGGGATACCTACGAGCAGTACTTC
cdr3_aa: CASILSGRDTYEQYF
j_call: TRBJ2-7
d_call: -
clone_size: -
v_call: TRBV28

cdr3_nt: TGTGCCAGCAGTGAAAGGGCTGGCACTAACTATGGCTACACCTTC
cdr3_aa: CASSERAGTNYGYTF
j_call: TRBJ1-2
d_call: -
clone_size: -
v_call: TRBV2

cdr3_nt: TGTGCCAGCCCTCACGGGCCGCCAAGCAGGAAGCAGTACTTC
cdr3_aa: CASPHGPPSRKQYF
j_call: TRBJ2-7
d_call: -
clone_size: few
v_call: TRBV6-5

cdr3_nt: TGTGCCAGCAGCCGGGACACTGGGGCCAACGTCCTGACTTTC
cdr3_aa: CASSRDTGANVLTF
j_call: TRBJ2-6
d_call: -
clone_size: -
v_call: TRBV7-8

cdr3_nt: TGTGCCAGCAGCCAAGCGGGGCAATGGGGCAATGAGCAGTTCTTC
cdr3_aa: CASSQAGQWGNEQFF
j_call: TRBJ2-1
d_call: -
clone_size: once
v_call: TRBV14

cdr3_nt: TGTGCCAGCAGTGGGGGGGTCTCTAACTATGGCTACACCTTC
cdr3_aa: CASSGGVSNYGYTF
j_call: TRBJ1-2
d_call: -
clone_size: once
v_call: TRBV6-4

cdr3_nt: TGTGCCAGCAGTTTTCTCGCGGGAGAGAACACTGAAGCTTTCTTT
cdr3_aa: CASSFLAGENTEAFF
j_call: TRBJ1-1
d_call: -
clone_size: -
v_call: TRBV28

cdr3_nt: TGTGCCAGCAGCTTAACGTCCGGACTAGCCTACGAGCAGTACTTC
cdr3_aa: CASSLTSGLAYEQYF
j_call: TRBJ2-7
d_call: TRBD2
clone_size: -
v_call: TRBV7-3

cdr3_nt: TGTGCCAGCAGTTTACGGACAGACCAACGGATCTTC
cdr3_aa: CASSLRTDQRIF
j_call: TRBJ2-7
d_call: -
clone_size: -
v_call: TRBV28

cdr3_nt: TGTGCCAGCAGCTTCTTCGAGGCGTACAATGAGCAGTTCTTC
cdr3_aa: CASSFFEAYNEQFF
j_call: TRBJ2-1
d_call: -
clone_size: -
v_call: TRBV11-3

cdr3_nt: TGTGCCAGCAGTTGGGGCGGGATAAAGCCCCAGCATTTT
cdr3_aa: CASSWGGIKPQHF
j_call: TRBJ1-5
d_call: -
clone_size: -
v_call: TRBV28

cdr3_nt: TGTGCCAGTAGTATCGGGACAGCCGGGGGCTATGGCTACACCTTC
cdr3_aa: CASSIGTAGGYGYTF
j_call: TRBJ1-2
d_call: TRBD1
clone_size: -
v_call: TRBV19

cdr3_nt: TGTGCCTGGAGTGTACGGGAGGGGAGCTCTGGGGCCAACGTCCTGACTTTC
cdr3_aa: CAWSVREGSSGANVLTF
j_call: TRBJ2-6
d_call: TRBD2
clone_size: -
v_call: TRBV30

cdr3_nt: TGCGCCAGCAGTGAGGCGGAACGGAAGACCCAGTACTTC
cdr3_aa: CASSEAERKTQYF
j_call: TRBJ2-5
d_call: -
clone_size: -
v_call: TRBV10-1

cdr3_nt: TGTGCCAGCAGGGCCGGGAGGCGGGATAATGAGCAGTTCTTC
cdr3_aa: CASRAGRRDNEQFF
j_call: TRBJ2-1
d_call: TRBD2
clone_size: -
v_call: TRBV27

cdr3_nt: TGTGCCAGCAGCACACGACGAGACTATGGCTACACCTTC
cdr3_aa: CASSTRRDYGYTF
j_call: TRBJ1-2
d_call: -
clone_size: -
v_call: TRBV5-5

cdr3_nt: TGTGCCAGCCGGACAGGGGTTGAGCAGTTCTTC
cdr3_aa: CASRTGVEQFF
j_call: TRBJ2-1
d_call: TRBD1
clone_size: -
v_call: TRBV19

cdr3_nt: TGTGCCAGCAGTTGGGACAGGGGCTCAGATACGCAGTATTTT
cdr3_aa: CASSWDRGSDTQYF
j_call: TRBJ2-3
d_call: TRBD1
clone_size: -
v_call: TRBV6-5

cdr3_nt: TGTGCCAGCAGTTACCCCAGGGGAGAGGGCTACACCTTC
cdr3_aa: CASSYPRGEGYTF
j_call: TRBJ1-2
d_call: -
clone_size: -
v_call: TRBV6-6

cdr3_nt: TGTGCCTGGAGTATCGGACAGGGGGAGTATTATGGCTACACCTTC
cdr3_aa: CAWSIGQGEYYGYTF
j_call: TRBJ1-2
d_call: TRBD1
clone_size: few
v_call: TRBV30

cdr3_nt: TGTGCCAGCAGCAAGGGTATGAGGACAGGGGCCTACGAGCAGTACTTC
cdr3_aa: CASSKGMRTGAYEQYF
j_call: TRBJ2-7
d_call: -
clone_size: -
v_call: TRBV21-1